This T cell receptor beta chain stems from a study of graft-versus-host responses after intestinal transplantation. On the study more broadly: Among the recipients, transplants were multivisceral, liver-intestinal, or isolated intestinal. Anti-thymocyte globulin was used for induction in all recipients, who then took tacrolimus and steroids for roughly 3 years. The study's findings and limits: Present in recipient marrow, GvH clones included some that appeared first in ileum or blood.

Concerning this clone: Its matching antigen is unknown.

TCRdb's table, derived via immunoSEQ multiplex PCR, lists solely in-frame clones and lacks some. The profile shows approximately 49,000 clones, roughly nine tenths of them singletons. The origin of this receptor is a human donor who was the organ donor for an intestinal transplant. The input for sequencing was unstimulated CD4+ T cells sorted from spleen or lymph node cells, taken before transplant.

The CDR3, as DNA: TGTGCCAGCAGCCTAGCAGGGGGCTTGAACACTGAAGCTTTCTTT. This encodes CASSLAGGLNTEAFF. The chain uses TRBV11-2 and TRBJ1-1; TRBD1 agrees at 8 bases. The CDR3 spans 15 residues. The germline V gene encodes CDR1 SGHAT and CDR2 FQNNGV. With V trimmed by 5 bases and J by 0 bases, 5 bases remained unmatched.